This entry lists 17 T cell receptor beta chains sequenced from one sample in a study of cytomegalovirus exposure and HLA in healthy donors. 13 Jbeta primers and 60 Vbeta primers were used for the PCR. The data were produced by immunoSEQ multiplex PCR, yet TCRdb's version contains in-frame clones alone and is incomplete. Its table lists just over 50,000 clones. The source material was PBMCs. These receptors all come from a woman between 55 and 75 years old in good health and CMV-seropositive.

The chain recombines TRBV6-1 with TRBJ2-7; D is perhaps TRBD1 (6 bases). Germline CDR1 and CDR2: MNHNS and SASEGT. V shed 4 bases and J shed 0 bases, with 10 bases lying between them. CDR3 length equals 14 residues. This chain's CDR3 is CASSGQGSSYEQYF. In DNA, the CDR3 is TGTGCCAGCAGTGGCCAGGGGTCCTCCTACGAGCAGTACTTC.

Concerning this clone: The identical CDR3 is also encoded by other nucleotide sequences in the sample. The chain joins TRBV6-1 to TRBJ1-2, with 7 bases aligning to TRBD1. The junction had 12 bases not matched to a gene; V was cut back by 0 bases and J by 5 bases. Germline-derived CDR1 and CDR2 are MNHNS and SASEGT. The CDR3 is 17 amino acids. CDR3 sequence (DNA): TGTGCCAGCAGTGAAGCCGGGGATCCCGGGACAGATTATGGCTACACCTTC. Translating gives CASSEAGDPGTDYGYTF.

On this clone itself: Distinct nucleotide sequences in the sample also encode this CDR3. The chain employs TRBV20-1 and TRBJ1-2, with 10 bases fitting TRBD1. J was trimmed by 8 bases and V by 6 bases; bases with no gene match: 3. CDR1 and CDR2 (germline): DFQATT, SNEGSKA (reference sequence). The CDR3 is 11 amino acids. The CDR3 DNA follows: TGCAGTGCCTGGACAGGGGGGGGCTACACCTTC. It is translated as CSAWTGGGYTF.

This chain links TRBV6-4 with TRBJ2-3, with 11 bases identical to TRBD2. Per the germline V gene, CDR1 is MRHNA and CDR2 is SNTAGT. Trimming cost V 7 bases and J 4 bases; bases outside gene matches: 16. The CDR3 spans 18 residues. For the CDR3, the DNA is TGTGCCAGCAATTCCCTAGCGGGGGGCTCCAGGGGGGCAGATACGCAGTATTTT. It is translated as CASNSLAGGSRGADTQYF.

The chain recombines TRBV5-1 with TRBJ1-1; TRBD1 matches at 8 bases. J was trimmed by 3 bases and V by 3 bases; bases with no gene match: 10. The CDR3 totals 16 residues. Germline V gives CDR1 SGHRS, CDR2 YFSETQ. In DNA form, the CDR3 reads TGCGCCAGCAGCTCGGCCGATCGACAGGGGTACACTGAAGCTTTCTTT. Residues: CASSSADRQGYTEAFF. The whole variable domain, filled in from reference TRBV5-1 and TRBJ1-1, reads KAGVTQTPRYLIKTRGQQVTLSCSPISGHRSVSWYQQTPGQGLQFLFEYFSETQRNKGNFPGRFSGRQFSNSRSEMNVSTLELGDSALYLCASSSADRQGYTEAFFGQGTRLTVV.

The chain links TRBV5-1 to TRBJ2-4; possible D gene TRBD2, 5 bases. The V end lost 4 bases, the J end lost 4 bases, and 15 bases lay between the germline ends. The CDR3 sequence is 15 residues long. Germline V gene lookup returns CDR1 SGHRS and CDR2 YFSETQ. CDR3 region: CASSVPVGAKNIQYF. In nucleotides, the CDR3 is TGCGCCAGCAGCGTCCCGGTGGGAGCGAAAAACATTCAGTACTTC. The full variable domain, rest sourced from reference TRBV5-1 and TRBJ2-4, is KAGVTQTPRYLIKTRGQQVTLSCSPISGHRSVSWYQQTPGQGLQFLFEYFSETQRNKGNFPGRFSGRQFSNSRSEMNVSTLELGDSALYLCASSVPVGAKNIQYFGAGTRLSVL.

This chain connects TRBV7-8 to TRBJ2-6, with a tentative D call TRBD1 (6 bases). The CDR3 has 19 amino acids. The germline CDR1 and CDR2 sequences are SGHVS and FQNEAQ. The germline V and J ends were trimmed by 3 bases and 0 bases, with 18 bases remaining between them. CDR3 nucleotides: TGTGCCAGCAGCTTCCCCCGGGACAACATTCTCTCTGGGGCCAACGTCCTGACTTTC. Its translation: CASSFPRDNILSGANVLTF.

This sequence joins TRBV5-1 and TRBJ2-1; 8 positions match TRBD1. V shed 0 bases, J shed 8 bases, and the junction held 10 bases outside the gene matches. This CDR3 region has 16 residues. Germline CDR1 and CDR2: SGHRS and YFSETQ. CDR3: CASSLGFRTGSDEQFF. The DNA of the CDR3 is TGCGCCAGCAGCTTGGGCTTTAGGACAGGGTCTGATGAGCAGTTCTTC.

The rearrangement links TRBV5-1 to TRBJ2-3; D remains unclear. V was cut by 5 bases and J by 6 bases, with 10 bases left in between. CDR1 and CDR2 from the germline V gene are SGHRS and YFSETQ. This CDR3 spans 12 amino acids. The CDR3, as DNA: TGCGCCAGCAGTATGGCCGGGGATACGCAGTATTTT. It yields the protein CASSMAGDTQYF.

The CDR3, as DNA: TGTGCCTGGATTCTCGGACTAGCGGGGCAAGAGACCCAGTACTTC. Protein sequence: CAWILGLAGQETQYF. V gene TRBV30 combines with J gene TRBJ2-5; 12 nucleotides match TRBD2. J gave up 2 bases and V 4 bases, and 5 bases lay outside the gene matches. Germline CDR1 reads GTSNPN; CDR2 reads SVGIG (reference sequence). This CDR3 comprises 15 residues.

The chain joins TRBV13 to TRBJ2-7; 10 nucleotides align to TRBD1. The CDR3 sequence is 17 residues long. J was trimmed by 7 bases and V by 5 bases; bases with no gene match: 17. Per germline, CDR1 PRHDT and CDR2 FYEKMQ (reference sequence). DNA for the CDR3: TGTGCCAGCAGCCCGCAAGCCGGGACAGGGGTAGTGCGGGAGCAGTACTTC. Translating it yields CASSPQAGTGVVREQYF.

The CDR3 reads CSALRDSIHF. DNA of the CDR3: TGCAGTGCGCTCCGGGACAGCATCCACTTT. The J gene is TRBJ1-6, the V gene TRBV20-1; 7 bases match TRBD1. Germline V gene lookup returns CDR1 DFQATT and CDR2 SNEGSKA (reference sequence). V was pared by 6 bases and J by 17 bases, with 7 bases of the junction left unmatched. The CDR3 extends over 10 amino acids.

The chain is built from TRBV5-4 and TRBJ2-2; TRBD2 agrees at 10 bases. CDR1 SGHNT and CDR2 YYREEE come from the germline V gene (reference sequence). V gave up 1 base and J gave up 0 bases; unmatched junction bases: 3. The CDR3 spans 17 residues. The CDR3: CASSLSSGSANTGELFF. The CDR3 nucleotides are TGTGCCAGCAGCTTGTCTAGCGGGAGCGCGAACACCGGGGAGCTGTTTTTT. Complete variable domain (other parts from reference TRBV5-4 and TRBJ2-2): ETGVTQSPTHLIKTRGQQVTLRCSSQSGHNTVSWYQQALGQGPQFIFQYYREEENGRGNFPPRFSGLQFPNYSSELNVNALELDDSALYLCASSLSSGSANTGELFFGEGSRLTVL.

CDR3 DNA sequence: TGTGCCAGCTGGCGCTCGGAAAGGGGTTCCTACGAGCAGTACTTC. It encodes CASWRSERGSYEQYF. The gene calls are TRBV6-5 and TRBJ2-7; tentative D call: TRBD1 (5 bases). With 8 bases removed from V and 1 base from J, the gap between germline ends came to 18 bases. Germline V gives CDR1 MNHEY, CDR2 SVGAGI. The CDR3 covers 15 residues.

This sequence joins TRBV7-2 and TRBJ1-6; D gene uncertain. The length of the CDR3 is 16 residues. Trimming pared 6 bases from V and 9 bases from J, leaving 21 bases between. Looked up from germline, CDR1 is SGHTA and CDR2 is FQGNSA. The CDR3 nucleotides read TGTGCCAGCAGGGTTCCGGGTCCCGGTTGGAGTTCACCCCTCCACTTT. This gives the protein CASRVPGPGWSSPLHF.

The chain recombines TRBV29-1 with TRBJ1-2; D might be TRBD1 (6 bases). The CDR3 loop spans 13 amino acids. Germline V gene sequence: CDR1 SQVTM, CDR2 ANQGSEA. V was clipped by 1 base and J by 6 bases, with 12 bases between them. The CDR3 region is CSVEAGGRNGYTF. CDR3 coding DNA: TGCAGCGTTGAAGCGGGGGGCCGGAATGGCTACACCTTC.

Turning to this clone: The junction departs from germline at one end; a sequencing error may be responsible. Other nucleotide sequences from this sample produce the same CDR3. The chain links TRBV6-5 to TRBJ1-6; unclear D gene. Germline assignment: CDR1 MNHEY and CDR2 SVGAGI. The CDR3 extends over 13 amino acids. The CDR3 DNA reads as TGTGCCAGCGGTACCATCGGAGATTCACCCCTACACTTT. Amino acid sequence: CASGTIGDSPLHF.